These 10 T cell receptor beta chains were sequenced from one sample in a study of blood T cell repertoires in COVID-19. Sequencing was performed with immunoSEQ multiplex PCR; in TCRdb, only in-frame clones are kept and a portion is missing. Among about 160,000 clones listed, about 85% were seen once. The specimen was PBMCs or T cells enriched from blood (not recorded which). All receptors derive from a woman in her 40s with acute COVID-19.

The chain is built from TRBV5-1 and TRBJ2-1, with D possibly being TRBD2 (5 bases). V lost 2 bases, J lost 5 bases, and 14 bases lay in between. Per the germline V gene, CDR1 is SGHRS and CDR2 is YFSETQ. This CDR3 is 15 amino acids long. The CDR3 DNA is TGCGCCAGCAGCTTTCGGGAACTTCAAGACAATGAGCAGTTCTTC. It codes for CASSFRELQDNEQFF. The complete variable domain, with remaining parts taken from reference TRBV5-1 and TRBJ2-1, reads KAGVTQTPRYLIKTRGQQVTLSCSPISGHRSVSWYQQTPGQGLQFLFEYFSETQRNKGNFPGRFSGRQFSNSRSEMNVSTLELGDSALYLCASSFRELQDNEQFFGPGTRLTVL.

The chain recombines TRBV5-1 with TRBJ2-2, with D perhaps matching TRBD1 (6 bases). Germline CDR1 SGHRS, CDR2 YFSETQ. CDR3 length: 16 amino acids. Trimming stripped 3 bases from V and 5 bases from J, with 17 bases between. CDR3 sequence (DNA): TGCGCCAGCAGCTCGCCAGGGGCAGGGCGAACCGGGGAGCTGTTTTTT. As protein: CASSSPGAGRTGELFF.

The V call is TRBV19, the J call TRBJ2-1; TRBD2 matches at 10 bases. CDR3 size: 15 residues. Germline V gene sequence: CDR1 LNHDA, CDR2 SQIVND (reference sequence). J lost 4 bases, V lost 3 bases, and 3 bases had no gene match. The CDR3: CASSILAGEYNEQFF. The CDR3 DNA is TGTGCCAGTAGTATCCTAGCGGGAGAGTACAATGAGCAGTTCTTC.

This clone was detected only a few times. The chain employs TRBV3-1 (or the pseudogene TRBV3-2) and TRBJ2-1; perhaps TRBD2 as D (5 bases). Germline CDR1 is LGHDT and CDR2 is YNNKEL (reference sequence). Trimming took off 4 bases at V and 1 base at J, with 26 bases between the two ends. The CDR3 has 20 amino acids. CDR3 residues: CASSPRAGMERRRSYNEQFF. The CDR3 coding sequence is TGTGCCAGCAGCCCCCGCGCCGGGATGGAAAGGAGAAGGTCCTACAATGAGCAGTTCTTC.

This chain links TRBV19 with TRBJ1-6; TRBD1 aligns across 7 bases. The CDR3 has 15 residues. Germline values: CDR1 LNHDA, CDR2 SQIVND (reference sequence). The J segment lost 10 bases and the V segment lost 5 bases, leaving 11 bases of the junction unmatched. CDR3: CASSLKTGYSSPLHF. The CDR3 nucleotides are TGTGCCAGTAGTCTCAAGACAGGGTATAGCTCACCCCTCCACTTT.

The CDR3 region has the DNA TGTGCCTGGAGTGTAGCTAGCGGGAGCTGGGGCACCGGGGAGCTGTTTTTT. The encoded protein is CAWSVASGSWGTGELFF. The rearrangement joins TRBV30 to TRBJ2-2, with TRBD2 matching over 10 bases. This CDR3 spans 17 amino acids. Germline trimming cut 0 bases from V and 4 bases from J; bases unmatched to any gene: 8. Germline V gives CDR1 GTSNPN, CDR2 SVGIG (reference sequence). The whole variable domain, filled in from reference TRBV30 and TRBJ2-2, reads SQTIHQWPATLVQPVGSPLSLECTVEGTSNPNLYWYRQAAGRGLQLLFYSVGIGQISSEVPQNLSASRPQDRQFILSSKKLLLSDSGFYLCAWSVASGSWGTGELFFGEGSRLTVL.

The rearrangement links TRBV29-1 to TRBJ1-2; D remains ambiguous. This CDR3 spans 12 amino acids. V gave up 3 bases and J gave up 4 bases, with 9 bases separating them. From germline, CDR1 is SQVTM and CDR2 ANQGSEA. The CDR3 DNA follows: TGCAGCGTTGAGGCCCTCTCCTATGGCTACACCTTC. Translating it yields CSVEALSYGYTF. The whole variable domain, filled in from reference TRBV29-1 and TRBJ1-2, reads SAVISQKPSRDICQRGTSLTIQCQVDSQVTMMFWYRQQPGQSLTLIATANQGSEATYESGFVIDKFPISRPNLTFSTLTVSNMSPEDSSIYLCSVEALSYGYTFGSGTRLTVV.

With respect to this clone: The sample holds other DNA sequences that translate to the same CDR3. The gene calls are TRBV18 and TRBJ1-1; D is perhaps TRBD1 (5 bases). CDR3 size: 14 residues. The V end was cut by 3 bases, the J end by 1 base, with 9 bases between. CDR1 and CDR2 (germline): KGHSH, LQKENI. The CDR3 DNA follows: TGTGCCAGCTCACCTCGTACAGGGAACACTGAAGCTTTCTTT. It translates to CASSPRTGNTEAFF.

The chain joins TRBV6-6 to TRBJ2-1, with 10 bases aligning to TRBD1. Per the germline V gene, CDR1 is MNHNY and CDR2 is SVGAGI (reference sequence). The CDR3 loop spans 12 amino acids. Trimming at V came to 7 bases and at J to 9 bases, leaving 3 bases not matched to a gene. CDR3 sequence: CASKRDRGEQFF. The DNA of the CDR3 is TGTGCCAGCAAACGGGACAGGGGTGAGCAGTTCTTC.

The rearrangement links TRBV7-9 to TRBJ2-5; possibly TRBD2 for D (5 bases). The CDR3 covers 16 residues. Germline V lookup: CDR1 SEHNR, CDR2 FQNEAQ (reference sequence). V lost 4 bases, J lost 1 base, and 16 bases lay in between. For the CDR3, the DNA is TGTGCCAGCAGCTACGCAACGGGAACCTTCCAAGAGACCCAGTACTTC. It yields the protein CASSYATGTFQETQYF. The variable domain in full, with the rest retrieved from reference TRBV7-9 and TRBJ2-5, is DTGVSQNPRHKITKRGQNVTFRCDPISEHNRLYWYRQTLGQGPEFLTYFQNEAQLEKSRLLSDRFSAERPKGSFSTLEIQRTEQGDSAMYLCASSYATGTFQETQYFGPGTRLLVL.